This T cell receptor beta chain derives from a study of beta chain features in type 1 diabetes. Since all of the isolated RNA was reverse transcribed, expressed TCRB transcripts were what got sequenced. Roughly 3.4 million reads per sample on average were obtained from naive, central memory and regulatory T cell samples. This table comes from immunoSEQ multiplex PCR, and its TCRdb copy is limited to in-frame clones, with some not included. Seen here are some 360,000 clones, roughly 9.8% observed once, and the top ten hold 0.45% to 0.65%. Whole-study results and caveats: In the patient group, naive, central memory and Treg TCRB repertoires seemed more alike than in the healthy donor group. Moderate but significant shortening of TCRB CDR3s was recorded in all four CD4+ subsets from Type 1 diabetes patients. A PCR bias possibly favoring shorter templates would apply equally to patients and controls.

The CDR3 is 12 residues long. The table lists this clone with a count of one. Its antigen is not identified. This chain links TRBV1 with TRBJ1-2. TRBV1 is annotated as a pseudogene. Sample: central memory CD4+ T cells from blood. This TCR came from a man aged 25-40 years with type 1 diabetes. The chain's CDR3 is CTSSQEGWGYTF. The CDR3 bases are TGCACCAGCAGCCAAGAAGGTTGGGGCTACACCTTC.